This T cell receptor beta chain was sequenced during a study of CD8 T cells in Susac syndrome. RNA totalling roughly 0.45 to 1 ug underwent reverse transcription with random hexamers. TCRdb itself ran the immunoSEQ multiplex PCR reads through MiXCR, one entry per CDR3 protein. The table includes some 100,000 distinct CDR3 sequences, 95% detected once. Trimming left V 5 bases short and J 6 bases short, with 19 bases between. CDR3 length: 15 amino acids. Germline V CDR1 and CDR2: SNHLY, FYNNEI. The chain carries TRBV2 and TRBJ1-2; D uncertain. Specimen: CD8+ T cells from PBMCs. The TCR was taken from a human donor with Susac syndrome. The CDR3, as DNA: TGTGCCAGCAGTCCCGGAGGCGGCGGAATGAATGGCTACACCTTC. Encoded protein: CASSPGGGGMNGYTF.